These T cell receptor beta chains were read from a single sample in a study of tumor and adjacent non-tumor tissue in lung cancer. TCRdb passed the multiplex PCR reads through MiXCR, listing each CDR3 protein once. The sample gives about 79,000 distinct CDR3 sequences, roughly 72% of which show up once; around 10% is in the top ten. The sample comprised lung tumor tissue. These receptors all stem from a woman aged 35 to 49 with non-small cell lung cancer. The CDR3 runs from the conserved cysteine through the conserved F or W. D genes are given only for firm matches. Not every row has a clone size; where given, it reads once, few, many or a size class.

CDR3 protein: CASSYHRDADTQYF
CDR3 DNA: TGTGCCAGCAGTTACCATCGGGACGCCGATACGCAGTATTTT
V gene: TRBV6-6
D gene: NA
clone size: NA
J gene: TRBJ2-3

CDR3 protein: CASSPLAASHELYF
CDR3 DNA: TGTGCCAGCAGCCCCTTAGCGGCCTCCCACGAGCTGTACTTC
V gene: TRBV7-2
D gene: NA
clone size: NA
J gene: TRBJ2-7

CDR3 protein: CASSLGSASGSNVLTF
CDR3 DNA: TGCGCCAGCAGCTTGGGCAGCGCCTCTGGGTCCAACGTCCTGACTTTC
V gene: TRBV5-1
D gene: NA
clone size: NA
J gene: TRBJ2-6

CDR3 protein: CAIRGPGQGYNEQFF
CDR3 DNA: TGTGCCATCAGAGGACCGGGGCAGGGGTACAATGAGCAGTTCTTC
V gene: TRBV6-1
D gene: NA
clone size: NA
J gene: TRBJ2-1

CDR3 protein: CASSADMVTDTQYF
CDR3 DNA: TGTGCCAGCAGTGCGGACATGGTAACAGATACGCAGTATTTT
V gene: TRBV6-4
D gene: NA
clone size: NA
J gene: TRBJ2-3

CDR3 protein: CESSFSSNTDTQYF
CDR3 DNA: TGTGAGAGCAGTTTCTCGTCTAACACAGATACGCAGTATTTT
V gene: TRBV6-5
D gene: NA
clone size: NA
J gene: TRBJ2-3

CDR3 protein: CRSSPQGDTQYF
CDR3 DNA: TGTCGCAGCAGTCCTCAGGGCGATACGCAGTATTTT
V gene: TRBV6-6
D gene: NA
clone size: NA
J gene: TRBJ2-3

CDR3 protein: CATNEYSPTGELFF
CDR3 DNA: TGTGCCACCAATGAGTACAGCCCCACCGGGGAGCTGTTTTTT
V gene: TRBV24-1
D gene: NA
clone size: NA
J gene: TRBJ2-2

CDR3 protein: CATSDTGTGELWYF
CDR3 DNA: TGTGCCACCAGTGATACCGGGACAGGGGAGTTGTGGTACTTC
V gene: TRBV24-1
D gene: TRBD1
clone size: NA
J gene: TRBJ2-7

CDR3 protein: CASSRTAGTIGELFF
CDR3 DNA: TGTGCCAGCAGTCGGACTGCAGGGACAATCGGGGAGCTGTTTTTT
V gene: TRBV28
D gene: NA
clone size: NA
J gene: TRBJ2-2

CDR3 protein: CSLGGGGGTYNYNEQFF
CDR3 DNA: TGCAGCCTTGGTGGGGGAGGGGGGACCTATAACTACAATGAGCAGTTCTTC
V gene: TRBV29-1
D gene: NA
clone size: NA
J gene: TRBJ2-1

CDR3 protein: CTSSRTASANDGYTF
CDR3 DNA: TGTACCAGCAGTCGGACAGCCTCAGCTAACGATGGCTACACCTTC
V gene: TRBV6-5
D gene: NA
clone size: NA
J gene: TRBJ1-2

CDR3 protein: CASNPSTVSYEQYF
CDR3 DNA: TGCGCCAGCAACCCATCGACGGTCTCCTACGAGCAGTACTTC
V gene: TRBV5-1
D gene: NA
clone size: NA
J gene: TRBJ2-7

CDR3 protein: CASAKTGTSNGNEQFF
CDR3 DNA: TGTGCCAGCGCTAAAACCGGGACTAGCAACGGTAATGAGCAGTTCTTC
V gene: TRBV12-3/TRBV12-4
D gene: TRBD2
clone size: NA
J gene: TRBJ2-1

CDR3 protein: CAISYLRDGDTHYF
CDR3 DNA: TGTGCCATCAGTTACCTCCGAGACGGCGATACGCACTATTTT
V gene: TRBV6-6
D gene: NA
clone size: NA
J gene: TRBJ2-3

CDR3 protein: CASMGGNTGELFF
CDR3 DNA: TGTGCCAGCATGGGTGGGAACACCGGGGAGCTGTTTTTT
V gene: TRBV28
D gene: NA
clone size: many
J gene: TRBJ2-2

CDR3 protein: CASSVYSSSYNSPLYF
CDR3 DNA: TGTGCTAGCAGTGTCTACTCGAGCTCCTATAATTCACCCCTCTACTTT
V gene: TRBV6-1
D gene: NA
clone size: NA
J gene: TRBJ1-6

CDR3 protein: CVSGLDQGAPRDTQYF
CDR3 DNA: TGTGTCAGCGGCTTAGATCAGGGGGCCCCGAGAGATACGCAGTATTTT
V gene: TRBV11-2
D gene: TRBD1
clone size: NA
J gene: TRBJ2-3

CDR3 protein: CASSFSGSGWETQYF
CDR3 DNA: TGTGCCAGCAGTTTCAGCGGGTCTGGGTGGGAGACCCAGTACTTC
V gene: TRBV6-6
D gene: NA
clone size: medium-sized
J gene: TRBJ2-5

CDR3 protein: CSANMGVPHNEQFF
CDR3 DNA: TGCAGCGCTAACATGGGAGTCCCCCACAATGAGCAGTTCTTC
V gene: TRBV29-1
D gene: NA
clone size: NA
J gene: TRBJ2-1

CDR3 protein: CASSADLRYKQYF
CDR3 DNA: TGTGCTAGCAGTGCCGACCTTCGCTACAAGCAGTACTTC
V gene: TRBV6-7
D gene: NA
clone size: NA
J gene: TRBJ2-7

CDR3 protein: CSSPKRGFTDTQYF
CDR3 DNA: TGCAGTTCTCCCAAGCGGGGGTTTACAGATACGCAGTATTTT
V gene: TRBV20-1
D gene: TRBD2
clone size: NA
J gene: TRBJ2-3

CDR3 protein: CSVGVALQPFF
CDR3 DNA: TGTAGCGTTGGAGTCGCCTTACAACCTTTCTTT
V gene: TRBV29-1
D gene: NA
clone size: NA
J gene: TRBJ1-1

CDR3 protein: CASIRDRKLGYDQYF
CDR3 DNA: TGTGCCAGCATCCGGGACAGGAAGCTAGGATACGACCAGTACTTC
V gene: TRBV11-2
D gene: TRBD1
clone size: NA
J gene: TRBJ2-7

CDR3 protein: CSIENSGSYDQYF
CDR3 DNA: TGCAGCATTGAGAATAGCGGGTCCTACGATCAATACTTC
V gene: TRBV29-1
D gene: TRBD2
clone size: NA
J gene: TRBJ2-7

CDR3 protein: CGNSLGILPLKNDQFF
CDR3 DNA: TGTGGCAACAGCTTAGGAATCCTACCGCTGAAGAATGATCAGTTCTTC
V gene: TRBV11-3
D gene: NA
clone size: NA
J gene: TRBJ2-1

CDR3 protein: CASSLGPLAGCNELFF
CDR3 DNA: TGTGCCAGCAGCTTAGGGCCACTAGCGGGGTGTAATGAGCTGTTCTTC
V gene: TRBV11-2
D gene: TRBD2
clone size: NA
J gene: TRBJ2-1

CDR3 protein: CASSLSGTAKNIRYF
CDR3 DNA: TGTGCCAGCAGTTTATCCGGGACGGCCAAAAACATTCGGTACTTC
V gene: TRBV28
D gene: NA
clone size: NA
J gene: TRBJ2-4

CDR3 protein: CAIRQGSGELFF
CDR3 DNA: TGTGCCATCAGACAGGGTTCCGGGGAGCTGTTTTTT
V gene: TRBV10-3
D gene: NA
clone size: NA
J gene: TRBJ2-2

CDR3 protein: CASIGTFEQLF
CDR3 DNA: TGTGCCAGCATTGGTACCTTTGAGCAGCTCTTC
V gene: TRBV6-1
D gene: NA
clone size: NA
J gene: TRBJ2-1

CDR3 protein: CASSEQSNTGDPFF
CDR3 DNA: TGTGCCAGCAGTGAACAATCGAACACCGGGGATCCGTTTTTT
V gene: TRBV6-1
D gene: NA
clone size: once
J gene: TRBJ2-2

CDR3 protein: CASSPAVVANVLTF
CDR3 DNA: TGTGCCAGCAGCCCAGCTGTTGTGGCCAACGTCCTGACTTTC
V gene: TRBV11-2
D gene: NA
clone size: NA
J gene: TRBJ2-6

CDR3 protein: CSHDKAGGPDTQYF
CDR3 DNA: TGCAGTCATGATAAAGCGGGAGGGCCAGATACGCAGTATTTT
V gene: TRBV20-1
D gene: TRBD2
clone size: NA
J gene: TRBJ2-3

CDR3 protein: CASSLRVGGRIDTQYF
CDR3 DNA: TGTGCCAGCAGTCTTCGAGTAGGGGGAAGGATAGATACGCAGTATTTT
V gene: TRBV11-3
D gene: NA
clone size: NA
J gene: TRBJ2-3

CDR3 protein: CASSFLGLNQPQLF
CDR3 DNA: TGTGCCAGCAGTTTCCTAGGCCTAAATCAGCCACAGCTTTTT
V gene: TRBV12-3/TRBV12-4
D gene: NA
clone size: NA
J gene: TRBJ1-5

CDR3 protein: CSASAWQENYEQYF
CDR3 DNA: TGCAGTGCCAGTGCCTGGCAGGAGAACTACGAGCAGTACTTC
V gene: TRBV20-1
D gene: NA
clone size: once
J gene: TRBJ2-7

CDR3 protein: CASSEDQTDTGELFF
CDR3 DNA: TGCGCTAGCAGTGAAGACCAGACTGACACCGGGGAGCTGTTTTTT
V gene: TRBV10-1
D gene: NA
clone size: NA
J gene: TRBJ2-2

CDR3 protein: CASGQGRVTYEQYF
CDR3 DNA: TGTGCCAGCGGTCAGGGAAGGGTTACCTACGAGCAGTACTTC
V gene: TRBV5-6
D gene: NA
clone size: many
J gene: TRBJ2-7

CDR3 protein: CASGQDGGKTEAFF
CDR3 DNA: TGCGCCAGCGGCCAAGATGGAGGGAAGACTGAAGCTTTCTTT
V gene: TRBV4-1
D gene: NA
clone size: many
J gene: TRBJ1-1

CDR3 protein: CASSLRWLTGGSYEQYF
CDR3 DNA: TGTGCCAGCAGCCTTAGGTGGTTAACAGGGGGATCCTACGAGCAGTACTTC
V gene: TRBV11-2
D gene: TRBD1
clone size: NA
J gene: TRBJ2-7

CDR3 protein: CASRHRAGGVLFF
CDR3 DNA: TGTGCTAGCAGGCACAGGGCGGGCGGGGTGCTGTTTTTT
V gene: TRBV6-1
D gene: NA
clone size: NA
J gene: TRBJ2-2

CDR3 protein: CASSQYRGTEQPQYF
CDR3 DNA: TGTGCCAGCAGTCAATACAGGGGGACGGAGCAGCCCCAGTATTTT
V gene: TRBV6-5
D gene: TRBD1
clone size: NA
J gene: TRBJ2-3

CDR3 protein: CASNEARGNNHDYTF
CDR3 DNA: TGTGCCAGCAATGAAGCGCGTGGGAATAACCATGACTACACCTTC
V gene: TRBV6-1
D gene: NA
clone size: NA
J gene: TRBJ1-2

CDR3 protein: CARSIQGSNSEAFF
CDR3 DNA: TGTGCCAGGAGTATACAGGGGTCGAACAGTGAAGCTTTCTTT
V gene: TRBV6-6
D gene: TRBD1
clone size: once
J gene: TRBJ1-1

CDR3 protein: CASSYPRGGLENGQFF
CDR3 DNA: TGTGCCAGCAGTTACCCCCGGGGGGGGCTAGAGAATGGGCAGTTCTTC
V gene: TRBV6-6
D gene: TRBD2
clone size: NA
J gene: TRBJ2-1